The rows below give T cell receptor beta chains drawn from one sample of a study of shared clonotypes between healthy human individuals. The repertoire was sequenced with immunoSEQ multiplex PCR; TCRdb's copy has only in-frame clones and lacks some. Among a few million clones listed, over 85% were seen once. The sequencing input was naive CD4+ T cells sorted from blood. The receptor set was obtained from a man aged 18 to 30 in good health. Each CDR3 is given with its conserved first and last residue. D genes are given only for firm matches. Some rows have no size entry. The others give once, few or many, or a class for an expanded clone.

once	18	TRBD1	TRBV19	TRBJ2-1	TGTGCCAGTACCCCCGGGACAGGGGAGGCCGGACCTTACAATGAGCAGTTCTTC	CASTPGTGEAGPYNEQFF
once	13	NA	TRBV2	TRBJ1-1	TGTGCCAGCACAAGAGATAGGAACACTGAAGCTTTCTTT	CASTRDRNTEAFF
NA	15	NA	TRBV12-5	TRBJ1-1	TGTGCTAGTGGTTTGGTTTTGAGGGGGTACACTGAAGCTTTCTTT	CASGLVLRGYTEAFF
NA	18	NA	TRBV1	TRBJ2-1	TGCACCAGCAGCCAACAAAAGCTAGGGACTAGCGGGAGGGATGAGCAGTTCTTC	CTSSQQKLGTSGRDEQFF
NA	12	NA	TRBV9	TRBJ2-3	TGTGCCAGCAGCGTATCTGGCCCTCAACAGTATTTT	CASSVSGPQQYF
NA	13	NA	TRBV19	TRBJ1-6	TGTGCCAGCGGGGGAGCCTTCGGTTCACCCCTCCACTTT	CASGGAFGSPLHF
NA	15	NA	TRBV4-2	TRBJ2-6	TGTGCCAGCAGCCAAGGGGGCTCTGGGGCCAACGTCCTGACTTTC	CASSQGGSGANVLTF
NA	17	NA	TRBV7-9	TRBJ1-6	TGTGCCAGCAACCCCGGGTCCGGAACTTTTGGCGGATCACCCCTCCACTTT	CASNPGSGTFGGSPLHF
NA	16	NA	TRBV7-9	TRBJ1-2	TGTGCCGGGGGGTTATCAGGAGCCTCATTAGACTATGGCTACACCTTC	CAGGLSGASLDYGYTF
NA	17	TRBD2	TRBV28	TRBJ2-5	TGTGCCAGCAGTCCCCAGGGATTAGCGGGGGGTCAAGAGACCCAGTACTTC	CASSPQGLAGGQETQYF
NA	16	NA	TRBV5-1	TRBJ1-4	TGCGCCAGCAGCTTGGGGCAGGGGCAGATTAATGAAAAACTGTTTTTT	CASSLGQGQINEKLFF
NA	15	NA	TRBV10-3	TRBJ2-4	TGTGCCATCAGTGACCTGGGGACTCGAGGTAACATTCAGTACTTC	CAISDLGTRGNIQYF
NA	16	TRBD1	TRBV2	TRBJ2-7	TGTGCCAGCAGTGAAGCAGGACCAGGGGGCGGCTACGAGCAGTACTTC	CASSEAGPGGGYEQYF
NA	14	NA	TRBV7-9	TRBJ2-5	TGTGCCAGCAGCTTAGCGCGGGTTAAAGAGACCCAGTACTTC	CASSLARVKETQYF
NA	15	NA	TRBV6-1	TRBJ2-3	TGTGCCAGCAGTGCCCTCGACTGGAAAACAGATACGCAGTATTTT	CASSALDWKTDTQYF
NA	14	TRBD1	TRBV5-6	TRBJ1-2	TGTGCCAGCAGCAAAAAGACAGGGACTTATGGCTACACCTTC	CASSKKTGTYGYTF
NA	14	TRBD1	TRBV5-4	TRBJ2-5	TGTGCCAGCAGCGGACAGGGGGCGAGGGAGACCCAGTACTTC	CASSGQGARETQYF
once	13	NA	TRBV7-8	TRBJ2-7	TGTGCCAGCAGCTCTCTGAGCTCCTACGAGCAGTACTTC	CASSSLSSYEQYF
once	13	NA	TRBV28	TRBJ1-4	TGTGCCAGTCTGGGGCAGGATGGTGAAAAACTGTTTTTT	CASLGQDGEKLFF
NA	16	TRBD1	TRBV28	TRBJ2-7	TGTGCCAGCAGTCCTCGGCTGGGACAGGGGGCCTACGAGCAGTACTTC	CASSPRLGQGAYEQYF
NA	13	NA	TRBV2	TRBJ1-5	TGTGCCAGCAGTGAACTACAGGGCGAGCCCCAGCATTTT	CASSELQGEPQHF
NA	11	NA	TRBV28	TRBJ1-3	TGTGCCAGCCTCGCGACGGGGGGCTTGAATTTT	CASLATGGLNF
NA	14	TRBD1	TRBV6-5	TRBJ1-5	TGTGCCAGCAGTTCGGGACAGTCCTATCAGCCCCAGCATTTT	CASSSGQSYQPQHF
NA	14	TRBD1	TRBV10-1	TRBJ1-5	TGCGCCAGCGGATACAGGGGGGGTTATCAGCCCCAGCATTTT	CASGYRGGYQPQHF
once	15	TRBD1	TRBV6-1	TRBJ2-2	TGTGCCAGCACCGCGGACAGGGGGTGGCCCGGGGAGCTGTTTTTT	CASTADRGWPGELFF
NA	15	TRBD1	TRBV7-8	TRBJ1-3	TGTGCCAGCAGCTGGACAGGGAACTCTGGAAACACCATATATTTT	CASSWTGNSGNTIYF
NA	13	NA	TRBV4-2	TRBJ2-1	TGTGCCAGCAGCCAAGATAGCGCCACTGAGCAGTTCTTC	CASSQDSATEQFF
NA	15	NA	TRBV27	TRBJ1-1	TGTGCCAGCAGTTCCTTGGGCTCCAAGAACACTGAAGCTTTCTTT	CASSSLGSKNTEAFF
NA	15	NA	TRBV2	TRBJ2-2	TGTGCCAGCAGTGGGTCGGTACCGACCACCGGGGAGCTGTTTTTT	CASSGSVPTTGELFF
NA	13	NA	TRBV30	TRBJ2-1	TGTGCCTGGAGTGTATCGCTAGTCGGCGAGCAGTTCTTC	CAWSVSLVGEQFF
once	15	TRBD1	TRBV6-6	TRBJ1-6	TGTGCCAGCAGTGCCGGGACAGGGGCTTCGTCACCCCTCCACTTT	CASSAGTGASSPLHF
NA	15	NA	TRBV5-1	TRBJ2-2	TGCGCCAGCAGCTTCTCTCACTCGAACACCGGGGAGCTGTTTTTT	CASSFSHSNTGELFF
NA	14	NA	TRBV12-5	TRBJ2-1	TGTGCTAGTGGTTCACGGCCCGTCTACAATGAGCAGTTCTTC	CASGSRPVYNEQFF
NA	13	NA	TRBV5-6	TRBJ2-7	TGTGCCAGCAGGCCGAGCTGGGGCTACGAGCAGTACTTC	CASRPSWGYEQYF
NA	14	NA	TRBV28	TRBJ1-6	TGTGCCAGCAGTCCACAGGGAAGGGTGTCACCCCTCCACTTT	CASSPQGRVSPLHF
NA	17	TRBD2	TRBV9	TRBJ2-5	TGTGCCAGCAGCGAGGGGACTAGCGGGCGTATACAAGAGACCCAGTACTTC	CASSEGTSGRIQETQYF
NA	15	NA	TRBV6-5	TRBJ2-1	TGTGCCAGCAGTACGACAGCCCCGACCTACAATGAGCAGTTCTTC	CASSTTAPTYNEQFF
once	16	NA	TRBV11-2	TRBJ2-6	TGTGCCAGCAGCCCCTTCATAGGCTCTGGGGCCAACGTCCTGACTTTC	CASSPFIGSGANVLTF
NA	15	TRBD2	TRBV7-9	TRBJ2-7	TGTGCCAGCAGCTTAGCGCTGGCGGGGGGTACGGTGCAGTACTTC	CASSLALAGGTVQYF
NA	15	NA	TRBV7-7	TRBJ2-3	TGTGCTAGCAGCTTAGCGGTAACGGGAGCAGATACGCAGTATTTT	CASSLAVTGADTQYF
NA	13	TRBD1	TRBV19	TRBJ1-6	TGTGCCAGTGCCACAGGGGAGAATTCACCCCTCCACTTT	CASATGENSPLHF
NA	13	NA	TRBV5-1	TRBJ2-2	TGCGCCAGCAGCTCCCTAATAACCGGGGAGCTGTTTTTT	CASSSLITGELFF
NA	13	TRBD2	TRBV5-6	TRBJ2-7	TGTGCCAGCAGCCTCGGGCGGGAGGGTCAGCGGTACTTC	CASSLGREGQRYF
NA	15	TRBD1	TRBV7-9	TRBJ1-1	TGTGCCAGCAGCTTCGGACAGGGGGCGGTCACTGAAGCTTTCTTT	CASSFGQGAVTEAFF
NA	16	NA	TRBV5-1	TRBJ1-4	TGCGCCAGCAGCCCTACTGGGGGGGCAACTAATGAAAAACTGTTTTTT	CASSPTGGATNEKLFF
once	15	TRBD2	TRBV4-1	TRBJ2-7	TGCGCCAGCAGCCGGGGACTAGCGGGGTCCTACGAGCAGTACTTC	CASSRGLAGSYEQYF
NA	11	NA	TRBV5-4	TRBJ1-1	TGTGCCAGCAGCTCCGTCACTGAAGCTTTCTTT	CASSSVTEAFF
NA	16	NA	TRBV7-6	TRBJ2-7	TGTGCCAGCAGCTTAGTAGCTGGCAGTTCCTCCTACGAGCAGTACTTC	CASSLVAGSSSYEQYF
NA	14	NA	TRBV2	TRBJ2-1	TGTGCCAGCAGCTTTGCACCAGACTACAATGAGCAGTTCTTC	CASSFAPDYNEQFF
NA	17	NA	TRBV13	TRBJ1-3	TGTGCCAGCAGCTTAAGAGGGACCCTAGGTGGGGGAAACACCATATATTTT	CASSLRGTLGGGNTIYF
NA	15	NA	TRBV27	TRBJ1-1	TGTGCCAGCAGCCCCCGCGCATTAGTGAACACTGAAGCTTTCTTT	CASSPRALVNTEAFF
NA	14	NA	TRBV11-2	TRBJ2-2	TGTGCCAGCAGCTTCCAAAGGGCCACCGGGGAGCTGTTTTTT	CASSFQRATGELFF
NA	14	NA	TRBV10-3	TRBJ1-5	TGTGCCATCAGTGGGGACGGGTCTAATCAGCCCCAGCATTTT	CAISGDGSNQPQHF
NA	14	NA	TRBV2	TRBJ2-3	TGTGCCAGCAGTCAACTTTTATTGAGAGATACGCAGTATTTT	CASSQLLLRDTQYF
NA	15	TRBD1	TRBV5-6	TRBJ1-5	TGTGCCAGCAGCTTGTTTAGGGACAGAAATCAGCCCCAGCATTTT	CASSLFRDRNQPQHF
NA	11	NA	TRBV2	TRBJ2-1	TGTGCCAGCAGTGAAGCGCTTGGGCAGTTCTTC	CASSEALGQFF
once	17	NA	TRBV6-1	TRBJ2-5	TGTGCCAGCAGTGAAGGGCAGGTTATTATCAGATGGGAGACCCAGTACTTC	CASSEGQVIIRWETQYF
NA	15	NA	TRBV6-1	TRBJ1-6	TGTGCCAGCAGGGACCCTGGAGGGGGAAATTCACCCCTCCACTTT	CASRDPGGGNSPLHF
NA	15	NA	TRBV28	TRBJ2-7	TGTGCCAGCAGCTTGGGGGGTATCACCTCTACGGAGCAGTACTTC	CASSLGGITSTEQYF